The present T cell receptor (beta chain) was sequenced within a study of CD8+ T cells in alopecia areata. Stated treatment: oral pan-JAK inhibitor, 5-10 mg twice daily. Regarding the study as a whole: Scalp clonality, along with expanded CD8+ clones among the top 100, was significantly decreased by tofacitinib. Alphabeta T cells residing in normal skin are also sequenced in scalp samples. Only a single nonresponder existed, so baseline CD8+ expansion links stay unclear.

Following RNA extraction, reverse transcription yielded cDNA that acted as the sequencing template. The method was immunoSEQ multiplex PCR; TCRdb's version includes in-frame clones alone and lacks a portion of them. The repertoire holds some 190,000 clones, with 40% to 65% as singletons. This clone was seen a few times. The target antigen is unknown. The V and J ends lost 7 bases and 0 bases respectively, with 13 bases between them. The CDR3 loop spans 15 amino acids. CDR1 is MNHEY and CDR2 is SVGAGI in the germline V gene. J is TRBJ2-1 and V is TRBV6-5; D possibly corresponds to TRBD1 (6 bases). Material: CD8+ T cells sorted from blood, obtained at roughly week 52, from a patient treated with tofacitinib. This TCR came from a human donor with alopecia areata. Written as DNA, the CDR3 is TGTGCCAGCAATCCGTTAGGGGGCTCCTACAATGAGCAGTTCTTC. This encodes CASNPLGGSYNEQFF.